Listed below are T cell receptor beta chains from one sample, sequenced in a study of cytomegalovirus exposure and HLA in healthy donors. Assay used: immunoSEQ multiplex PCR; TCRdb lists only in-frame clones, some missing. The repertoire consists of under 300,000 clones, with roughly 90% occurring once and the leading ten covering roughly 4%. Sequences were obtained from PBMCs. These receptors were obtained from a man in his forties in good health and CMV-seropositive. The CDR3 runs from the conserved cysteine through the conserved F or W. A D gene is named only where the DNA matches it firmly. Not every row has a clone size; where given, it reads once, few, many or a size class.

CASKRTSAPGSTGELFF TGCGCCAGCAAGAGGACTAGCGCGCCCGGGAGCACCGGGGAGCTGTTTTTT TRBD2 NA TRBJ2-2 TRBV10-1
CASSPRQGNYNEQFF TGCGCCAGCAGCCCCAGACAGGGAAATTACAATGAGCAGTTCTTC TRBD1 NA TRBJ2-1 TRBV4-1
CASSQGQGAIDEQYF TGCGCCAGCAGCCAAGGACAGGGGGCGATAGACGAGCAGTACTTC TRBD1 few TRBJ2-7 TRBV4-1
CASSFRQNEAFF TGTGCCAGCAGTTTCCGACAGAATGAAGCTTTCTTT NA NA TRBJ1-1 TRBV28
CASSRDRDYQPQHF TGTGCCAGCAGTAGAGACAGGGACTATCAGCCCCAGCATTTT TRBD1 few TRBJ1-5 TRBV27
CASSWGQGSEAFF TGTGCCAGCAGCTGGGGACAGGGGTCTGAAGCTTTCTTT TRBD1 NA TRBJ1-1 TRBV7-8
CASSLGGGQPQHF TGTGCCAGCAGCTTAGGGGGCGGTCAGCCCCAGCATTTT NA NA TRBJ1-5 TRBV11-2
CASSPEGRGTYEQYF TGTGCCAGCAGCCCCGAGGGGCGGGGTACCTACGAGCAGTACTTC NA NA TRBJ2-7 TRBV7-8
CASSIGQGARAGELFF TGTGCCAGCAGTATAGGACAGGGGGCAAGGGCCGGGGAGCTGTTTTTT TRBD1 few TRBJ2-2 TRBV28
CASSSPGGRPFF TGCGCCAGCAGCTCCCCCGGGGGGCGCCCGTTTTTT NA few TRBJ1-4 TRBV5-1
CSSSPVGGRAGNTIYF TGTTCCAGCAGCCCCGTGGGGGGGAGAGCTGGAAACACCATATATTTT NA NA TRBJ1-3 TRBV7-9
CASSADRIRPKETQYF TGTGCCAGCAGTGCTGACAGGATCAGGCCTAAGGAGACCCAGTACTTC NA NA TRBJ2-5 TRBV2
CSVRPGNNEQFF TGCAGCGTCCGACCGGGAAACAATGAGCAGTTCTTC NA few TRBJ2-1 TRBV29-1
CASGLPRDRRVEQYF TGTGCCAGCGGATTGCCCCGGGACAGGAGGGTCGAGCAGTACTTC TRBD1 once TRBJ2-7 TRBV6-1
CASSPDSKETQYF TGTGCCAGCAGCCCGGACAGTAAAGAGACCCAGTACTTC NA NA TRBJ2-5 TRBV28
CASSMDRDHYGYTF TGCGCCAGCAGCATGGACAGGGATCACTATGGCTACACCTTC TRBD1 NA TRBJ1-2 TRBV5-1
CASSLEWTGGNTIYF TGTGCCAGCAGCTTGGAGTGGACAGGGGGAAACACCATATATTTT TRBD1 NA TRBJ1-3 TRBV5-4
CASSSPTSGQPYEQYF TGTGCCAGCAGCTCCCCGACTAGCGGGCAACCCTACGAGCAGTACTTC TRBD2 NA TRBJ2-7 TRBV7-6
CASSVTGENTEAFF TGCGCCAGCAGCGTCACAGGGGAGAACACTGAAGCTTTCTTT TRBD1 few TRBJ1-1 TRBV5-1
CASSQLAGGNNEQFF TGTGCCAGCAGTCAACTAGCGGGAGGAAACAATGAGCAGTTCTTC TRBD2 NA TRBJ2-1 TRBV27
CASSSPGGEGAFF TGTGCCAGCAGCTCCCCCGGGGGGGAGGGAGCTTTCTTT NA NA TRBJ1-1 TRBV7-2
CASSPLAGGVGGELFF TGTGCCAGCAGCCCCCTAGCGGGAGGGGTCGGCGGGGAGCTGTTTTTT TRBD2 few TRBJ2-2 TRBV7-3
CASSGYRAGTGELFF TGTGCCAGCAGTGGGTATAGAGCGGGGACCGGGGAGCTGTTTTTT TRBD2 few TRBJ2-2 TRBV2
CASSLAQGNTGELFF TGCGCCAGCAGCTTGGCACAGGGAAACACCGGGGAGCTGTTTTTT NA NA TRBJ2-2 TRBV5-1
CASSVDRAGYGYTF TGTGCCAGCAGTGTTGACAGGGCTGGATATGGCTACACCTTC TRBD1 once TRBJ1-2 TRBV2
CASSNPDKTYEQYF TGTGCCAGTAGTAACCCCGACAAGACCTACGAGCAGTACTTC NA NA TRBJ2-7 TRBV19
CASSLELVGYEQYF TGTGCCAGCAGCTTAGAACTAGTAGGGTACGAGCAGTACTTC NA once TRBJ2-7 TRBV11-2
CASSLLGGTSSLGYTF TGTGCCAGCAGCTTGCTAGGGGGAACCTCCTCTCTCGGCTACACCTTC NA NA TRBJ1-2 TRBV11-2
CSVAGQGSYEQYF TGCAGCGTTGCAGGACAGGGCTCCTACGAGCAGTACTTC TRBD1 NA TRBJ2-7 TRBV29-1
CSVARGRVTEAFF TGCAGCGTTGCTCGGGGTCGGGTCACTGAAGCTTTCTTT NA NA TRBJ1-1 TRBV29-1
CSARGRGQSTDTQYF TGCAGCGCCCGAGGTAGGGGGCAAAGCACAGATACGCAGTATTTT TRBD1 NA TRBJ2-3 TRBV29-1
CASSLGLAGYEQYF TGTGCCAGCAGTTTAGGACTAGCGGGATACGAGCAGTACTTC TRBD2 once TRBJ2-7 TRBV27
CASSLRQREQYF TGTGCCAGCTCACTGCGACAGCGCGAGCAGTACTTC NA NA TRBJ2-7 TRBV18
CASSWTGGLSDTQYF TGTGCCAGCAGCTGGACAGGGGGTCTCTCAGATACGCAGTATTTT TRBD1 NA TRBJ2-3 TRBV7-3
CASMRVPGPSYNEQFF TGTGCCAGCATGAGAGTCCCGGGTCCGTCCTACAATGAGCAGTTCTTC NA NA TRBJ2-1 TRBV2
CAWSVKHEQFF TGTGCCTGGAGTGTAAAGCATGAGCAGTTCTTC NA NA TRBJ2-1 TRBV30
CASSPRREGTEAFF TGTGCCAGTAGTCCCCGCCGGGAAGGCACTGAAGCTTTCTTT NA few TRBJ1-1 TRBV19
CASSAQGAGDTQYF TGCGCCAGCAGTGCTCAGGGGGCAGGGGATACGCAGTATTTT TRBD1 NA TRBJ2-3 TRBV5-1
CASSGDSATNEKLFF TGTGCCAGCAGCGGAGACAGTGCAACTAATGAAAAACTGTTTTTT NA NA TRBJ1-4 TRBV9
CASSAPGRGRDNEQFF TGCGCCAGCAGTGCCCCCGGACGAGGGAGGGATAATGAGCAGTTCTTC TRBD2 once TRBJ2-1 TRBV10-1
CASSPLYEQYF TGTGCCAGCAGCCCCTTGTACGAGCAGTACTTC NA NA TRBJ2-7 TRBV5-8
CASSLGAGGPYNEQFF TGTGCCAGCAGCTTAGGCGCGGGAGGACCCTACAATGAGCAGTTCTTC TRBD2 once TRBJ2-1 TRBV13
CSAARRLNTGELFF TGCAGCGCTGCTCGGCGGCTTAACACCGGGGAGCTGTTTTTT NA NA TRBJ2-2 TRBV29-1
CAIRDREDTEAFF TGTGCCATCAGGGACAGGGAGGACACTGAAGCTTTCTTT TRBD1 NA TRBJ1-1 TRBV10-3
CASSLGQGIYEQYF TGTGCCAGCAGCTTAGGACAGGGGATTTACGAGCAGTACTTC TRBD1 NA TRBJ2-7 TRBV7-9
CATGQLYSPLHF TGTGCCACCGGACAGCTTTATTCACCCCTCCACTTT NA NA TRBJ1-6 TRBV2
CARSLSRGAGELFF TGTGCCAGAAGCTTGTCCAGGGGGGCCGGGGAGCTGTTTTTT NA NA TRBJ2-2 TRBV5-3
CASSMRDRGYEQYF TGTGCCAGTAGTATGAGGGACAGGGGCTACGAGCAGTACTTC TRBD1 NA TRBJ2-7 TRBV19
CASSRTWGTGSSYNSPLHF TGCGCCAGCAGCCGGACTTGGGGTACAGGGAGCTCCTATAATTCACCCCTCCACTTT NA NA TRBJ1-6 TRBV4-1
CASSYSAIQPQHF TGTGCCAGCAGTTACTCGGCCATCCAGCCCCAGCATTTT NA NA TRBJ1-5 TRBV6-5